This passage covers 9 T cell receptor beta chains from one sample sequenced in a study of cytomegalovirus exposure and HLA in healthy donors. The PCR ran on 60 Vbeta and 13 Jbeta primers. This table comes from immunoSEQ multiplex PCR, and its TCRdb copy is limited to in-frame clones, with some not included. The sample carries under 200,000 clones, around 68% recorded once. Sequencing input: PBMCs. The receptors here all came from a man aged 50-60 years in good health and CMV-seronegative.

The chain has TRBV28 and TRBJ2-1; D gene uncertain. Germline V gene sequence: CDR1 MDHEN, CDR2 SYDVKM. V was pared by 6 bases and J by 7 bases, with 10 bases between. The length of the CDR3 is 12 residues. Here the CDR3 reads CASSPSVNEQFF. In DNA form, the CDR3 reads TGTGCCAGCAGCCCCTCGGTGAATGAGCAGTTCTTC.

This clone appeared a few times. This rearrangement joins TRBV29-1 to TRBJ2-3; maybe TRBD1 (5 bases). Germline CDR1 SQVTM, CDR2 ANQGSEA. The CDR3 spans 14 residues. V dropped 4 bases and J dropped 3 bases, with 14 bases sitting between them. The CDR3 region is CSVAKTAMTDTQYF. DNA for the CDR3: TGCAGCGTTGCCAAGACAGCCATGACAGATACGCAGTATTTT.

This chain connects TRBV5-1 to TRBJ2-7; D unresolved. The CDR3 extends over 14 amino acids. CDR1 SGHRS and CDR2 YFSETQ come from the germline V gene. Trimming shortened V by 2 bases and J by 2 bases, and 11 bases separated the two germline ends. The CDR3 region has the DNA TGCGCCAGCAGCTTACAAGTCCCACCCTACGAGCAGTACTTC. Translated, it gives CASSLQVPPYEQYF.

The chain links TRBV7-2 to TRBJ2-3; TRBD1 is a possible D gene (6 bases). Trimming stripped 6 bases from V and 0 bases from J, with 10 bases between. From germline, CDR1 is SGHTA and CDR2 FQGNSA. The CDR3 contains 14 residues. The CDR3 sequence: CASRDSSSTDTQYF. The CDR3 nucleotides read TGTGCCAGCAGGGACAGTTCTAGCACAGATACGCAGTATTTT.

The chain joins TRBV5-6 to TRBJ1-6, with 8 positions matching TRBD1. The CDR3 is 14 amino acids. Looked up from germline, CDR1 is SGHDT and CDR2 is YYEEEE. V trimming: 3 bases; J trimming: 9 bases; junction bases outside the gene matches: 5. The CDR3 loop is CASSSWTGSSPLHF. The CDR3 DNA sequence: TGTGCCAGCAGCTCTTGGACAGGGAGTTCACCCCTCCACTTT.

This chain links TRBV7-2 with TRBJ2-3; possibly TRBD2 for D (7 bases). Trimming shortened V by 1 base and J by 2 bases, and 10 bases separated the two germline ends. This CDR3 region has 15 residues. Germline CDR1 is SGHTA and CDR2 is FQGNSA. CDR3 amino acids: CASSLERGATDTQYF. The CDR3 bases are TGTGCCAGCAGCTTAGAACGGGGGGCCACAGATACGCAGTATTTT.

This clone showed up just a few times. This chain uses TRBV5-4 with TRBJ1-1, with 7 positions matching TRBD1. V dropped 4 bases and J dropped 2; count of bases not matched to a gene: 2. CDR1 is SGHNT, CDR2 YYREEE, per germline (reference sequence). The CDR3 sequence is 13 residues long. CDR3 bases: TGTGCCAGCAGCCGGGACAGCAACACTGAAGCTTTCTTT. It is translated as CASSRDSNTEAFF.

V is TRBV11-2 and J is TRBJ1-2; no firm D call. Trimming cost V 5 bases and J 8 bases, with 21 bases left between them. Germline assignment: CDR1 SGHAT and CDR2 FQNNGV. The CDR3 consists of 15 residues. The CDR3 coding sequence is TGTGCCAGCAGCCCCACGTTCGGTAACGGGAGAGGCTACACCTTC. This gives the protein CASSPTFGNGRGYTF.

This clone has just one count. The genes are TRBV7-9 and TRBJ1-2, with D possibly being TRBD1 (5 bases). Germline V gives CDR1 SEHNR, CDR2 FQNEAQ (reference sequence). This CDR3 has 16 amino acids. Trimming took 5 bases from V and 0 from J, leaving 16 bases between them. The CDR3 DNA reads as TGTGCCAGCAGCCCCAGGGATACCACGGCTAACTATGGCTACACCTTC. This gives the protein CASSPRDTTANYGYTF.